In its sample, the clone carrying this T cell receptor (beta chain) was seen a few times. Amplified TCR beta CDR3 regions came from RNA transcripts. In the first-round RT-PCR of the TCR CDR3, the HTBI primer set was used. TCRdb passed the multiplex PCR reads through MiXCR, listing each CDR3 protein once. The table lists about 590,000 distinct CDR3 sequences, more than 15% of them singletons. These data are taken from a study of T cells in Graves' hyperthyroidism and ophthalmopathy. Specimen: blood. The sequence came from a woman in her twenties or thirties with Graves' hyperthyroidism.

Written as DNA, the CDR3 is TGCAGCGCAAGACCGTTTCTAGGGGCGCTAAGCACAGATACGCAGTATTTT. Its protein product is CSARPFLGALSTDTQYF. This chain links TRBV20-1 with TRBJ2-3, with D possibly matching TRBD1 (5 bases). The CDR3 runs to 17 residues. Germline V gene data show CDR1 as DFQATT and CDR2 as SNEGSKA (reference sequence).